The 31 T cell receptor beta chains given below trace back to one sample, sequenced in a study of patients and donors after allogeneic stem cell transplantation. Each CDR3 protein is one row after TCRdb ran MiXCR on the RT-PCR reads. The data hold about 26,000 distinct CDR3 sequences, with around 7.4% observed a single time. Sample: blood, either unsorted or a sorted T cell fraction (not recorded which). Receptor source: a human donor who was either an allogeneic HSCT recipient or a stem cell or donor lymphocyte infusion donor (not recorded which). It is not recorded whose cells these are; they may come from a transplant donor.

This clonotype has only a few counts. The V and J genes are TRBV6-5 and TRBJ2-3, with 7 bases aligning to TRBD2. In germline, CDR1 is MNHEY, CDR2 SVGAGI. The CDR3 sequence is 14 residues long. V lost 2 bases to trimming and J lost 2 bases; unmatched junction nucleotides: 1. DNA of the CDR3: TGTGCCAGCAGTTACGGGACTACCACAGATACGCAGTATTTT. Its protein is CASSYGTTTDTQYF.

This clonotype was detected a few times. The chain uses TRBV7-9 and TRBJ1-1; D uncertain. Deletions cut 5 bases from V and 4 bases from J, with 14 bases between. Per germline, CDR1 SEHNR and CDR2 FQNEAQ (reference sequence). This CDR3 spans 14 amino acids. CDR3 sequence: CASSLGRSFTEAFF. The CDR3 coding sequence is TGTGCCAGCAGCCTCGGACGGAGTTTCACTGAAGCTTTCTTT.

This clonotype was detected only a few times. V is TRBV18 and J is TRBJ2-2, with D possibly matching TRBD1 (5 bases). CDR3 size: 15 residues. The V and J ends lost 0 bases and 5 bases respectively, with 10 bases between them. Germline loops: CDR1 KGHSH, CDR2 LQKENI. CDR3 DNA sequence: TGTGCCAGCTCACCACCGCCAGGGTTGACCGGGGAGCTGTTTTTT. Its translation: CASSPPPGLTGELFF.

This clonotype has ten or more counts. The CDR3 DNA reads TGTGCCAGCAGCTGGGGAAGGGGACAGAAAGAGACCCAGTACTTC. Translating gives CASSWGRGQKETQYF. The chain has TRBV7-9 and TRBJ2-5, with 7 bases fitting TRBD1. The CDR3 spans 15 residues. The trim removed 4 bases at V and 3 bases at J, leaving 8 bases unmatched. Germline V gives CDR1 SEHNR, CDR2 FQNEAQ (reference sequence).

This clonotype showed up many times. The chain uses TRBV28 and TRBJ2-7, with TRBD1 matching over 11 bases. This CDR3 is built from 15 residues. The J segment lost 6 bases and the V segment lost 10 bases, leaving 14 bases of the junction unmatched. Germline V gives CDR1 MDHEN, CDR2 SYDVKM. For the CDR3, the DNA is TGTGCCACTAGGGGAGGGACAGGGGGTCTGGGCGAGCAGTACTTC. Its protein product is CATRGGTGGLGEQYF.

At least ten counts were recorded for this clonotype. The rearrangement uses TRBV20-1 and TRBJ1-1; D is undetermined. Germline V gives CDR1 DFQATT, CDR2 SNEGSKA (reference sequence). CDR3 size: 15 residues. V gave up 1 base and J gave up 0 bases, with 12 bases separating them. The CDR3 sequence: CSARVPGRVNTEAFF. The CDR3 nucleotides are TGCAGTGCTAGAGTTCCGGGTCGGGTGAACACTGAAGCTTTCTTT.

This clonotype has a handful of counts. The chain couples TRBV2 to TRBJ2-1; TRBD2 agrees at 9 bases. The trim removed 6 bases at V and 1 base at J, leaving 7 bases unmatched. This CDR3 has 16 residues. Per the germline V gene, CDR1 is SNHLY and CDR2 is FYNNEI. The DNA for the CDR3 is TGTGCCAGCAGCGGAAAAGCGGGGGGTTCCTACAATGAGCAGTTCTTC. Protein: CASSGKAGGSYNEQFF.

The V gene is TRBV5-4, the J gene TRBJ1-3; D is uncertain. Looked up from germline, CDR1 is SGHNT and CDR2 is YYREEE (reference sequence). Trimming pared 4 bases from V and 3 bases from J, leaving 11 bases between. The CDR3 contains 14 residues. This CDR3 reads CASSGDLGGNTIYF. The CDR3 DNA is TGTGCCAGCAGCGGAGACTTGGGTGGAAACACCATATATTTT.

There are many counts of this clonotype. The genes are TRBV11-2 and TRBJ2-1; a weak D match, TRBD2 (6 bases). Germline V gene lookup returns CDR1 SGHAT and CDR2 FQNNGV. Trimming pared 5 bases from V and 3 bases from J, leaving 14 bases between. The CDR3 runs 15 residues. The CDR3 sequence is CASSPDGSNYNEQFF. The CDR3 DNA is TGTGCCAGCAGCCCCGACGGGAGTAACTACAATGAGCAGTTCTTC.

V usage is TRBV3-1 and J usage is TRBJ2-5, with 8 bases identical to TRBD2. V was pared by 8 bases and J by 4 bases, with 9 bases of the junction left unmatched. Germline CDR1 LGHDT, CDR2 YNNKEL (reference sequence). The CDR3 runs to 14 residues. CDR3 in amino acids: CASGPGGLGETQYF. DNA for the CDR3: TGTGCCAGCGGCCCGGGGGGGCTGGGAGAGACCCAGTACTTC.

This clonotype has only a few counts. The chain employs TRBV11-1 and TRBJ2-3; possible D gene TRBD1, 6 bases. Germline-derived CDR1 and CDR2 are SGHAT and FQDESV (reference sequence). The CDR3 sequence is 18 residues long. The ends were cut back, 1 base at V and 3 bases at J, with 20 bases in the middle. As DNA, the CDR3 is TGTGCCAGCAGCTTAGGTACCGGGACACCAAAGGGGACAGATACGCAGTATTTT. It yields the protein CASSLGTGTPKGTDTQYF. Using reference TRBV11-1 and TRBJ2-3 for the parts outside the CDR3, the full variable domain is EAEVAQSPRYKITEKSQAVAFWCDPISGHATLYWYRQILGQGPELLVQFQDESVVDDSQLPKDRFSAERLKGVDSTLKIQPAELGDSAMYLCASSLGTGTPKGTDTQYFGPGTRLTVL.

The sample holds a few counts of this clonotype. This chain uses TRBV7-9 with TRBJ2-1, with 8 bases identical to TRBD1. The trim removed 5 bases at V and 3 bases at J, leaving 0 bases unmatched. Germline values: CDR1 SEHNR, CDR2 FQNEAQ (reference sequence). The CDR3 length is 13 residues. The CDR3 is CASSDRGYNEQFF. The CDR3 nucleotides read TGTGCCAGCAGCGACAGGGGCTACAATGAGCAGTTCTTC.

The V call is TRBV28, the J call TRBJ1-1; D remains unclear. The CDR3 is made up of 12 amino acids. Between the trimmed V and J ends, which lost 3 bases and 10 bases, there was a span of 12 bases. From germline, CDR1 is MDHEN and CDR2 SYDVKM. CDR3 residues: CASSLAVSGAFF. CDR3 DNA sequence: TGTGCCAGCAGTTTGGCCGTTTCGGGAGCTTTCTTT.

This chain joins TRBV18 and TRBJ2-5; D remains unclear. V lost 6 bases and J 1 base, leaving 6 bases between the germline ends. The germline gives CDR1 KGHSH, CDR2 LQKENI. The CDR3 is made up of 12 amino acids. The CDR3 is CASSLFQETQYF. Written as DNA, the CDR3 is TGTGCCAGCTCCCTTTTCCAAGAGACCCAGTACTTC. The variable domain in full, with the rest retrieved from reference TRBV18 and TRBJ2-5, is NAGVMQNPRHLVRRRGQEARLRCSPMKGHSHVYWYRQLPEEGLKFMVYLQKENIIDESGMPKERFSAEFPKEGPSILRIQQVVRGDSAAYFCASSLFQETQYFGPGTRLLVL.

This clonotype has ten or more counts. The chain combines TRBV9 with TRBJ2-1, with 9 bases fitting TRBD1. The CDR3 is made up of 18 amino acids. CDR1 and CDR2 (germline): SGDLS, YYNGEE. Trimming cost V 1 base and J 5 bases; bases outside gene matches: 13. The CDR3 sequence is CASSVPNPGTGINNEQFF. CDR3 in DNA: TGTGCCAGCAGCGTACCCAACCCGGGGACAGGGATTAACAATGAGCAGTTCTTC.

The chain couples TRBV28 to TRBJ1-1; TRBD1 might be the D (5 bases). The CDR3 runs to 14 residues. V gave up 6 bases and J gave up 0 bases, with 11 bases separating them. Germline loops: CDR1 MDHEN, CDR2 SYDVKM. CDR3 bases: TGTGCCAGCAGCCTCCGACAGATGAACACTGAAGCTTTCTTT. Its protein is CASSLRQMNTEAFF.

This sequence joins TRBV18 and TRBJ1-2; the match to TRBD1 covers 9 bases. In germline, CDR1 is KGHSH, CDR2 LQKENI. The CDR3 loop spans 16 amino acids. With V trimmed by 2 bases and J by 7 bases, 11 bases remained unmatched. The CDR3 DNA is TGTGCCAGCTCACCATCGGCCAACAGGGGGCGGGGTGGCTACACCTTC. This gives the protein CASSPSANRGRGGYTF. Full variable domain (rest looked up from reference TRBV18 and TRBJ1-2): NAGVMQNPRHLVRRRGQEARLRCSPMKGHSHVYWYRQLPEEGLKFMVYLQKENIIDESGMPKERFSAEFPKEGPSILRIQQVVRGDSAAYFCASSPSANRGRGGYTFGSGTRLTVV.

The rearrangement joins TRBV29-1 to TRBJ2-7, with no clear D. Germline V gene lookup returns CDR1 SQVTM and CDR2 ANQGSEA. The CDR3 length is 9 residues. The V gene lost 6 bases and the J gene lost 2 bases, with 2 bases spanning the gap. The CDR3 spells CSVTYEQYF. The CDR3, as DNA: TGCAGCGTCACCTACGAGCAGTACTTC.

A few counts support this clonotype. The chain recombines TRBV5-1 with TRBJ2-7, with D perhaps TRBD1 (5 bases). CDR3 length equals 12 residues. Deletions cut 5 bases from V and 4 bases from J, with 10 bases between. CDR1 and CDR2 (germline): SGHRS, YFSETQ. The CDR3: CASSSPGYEQYF. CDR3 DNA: TGCGCCAGCAGTTCCCCAGGGTACGAGCAGTACTTC.

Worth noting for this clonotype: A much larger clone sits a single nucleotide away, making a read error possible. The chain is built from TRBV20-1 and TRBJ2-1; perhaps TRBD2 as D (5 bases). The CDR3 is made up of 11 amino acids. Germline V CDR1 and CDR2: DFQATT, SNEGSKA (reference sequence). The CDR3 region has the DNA TGCGGTGCTATCGGGAACAATGAGCAGTTCTTC. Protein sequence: CGAIGNNEQFF.

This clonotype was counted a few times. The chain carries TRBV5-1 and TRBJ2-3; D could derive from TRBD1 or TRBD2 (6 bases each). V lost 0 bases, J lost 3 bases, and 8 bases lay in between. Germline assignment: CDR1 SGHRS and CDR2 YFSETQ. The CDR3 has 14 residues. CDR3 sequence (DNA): TGCGCCAGCAGCTTGGAAGGGGGGACAGATACGCAGTATTTT. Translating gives CASSLEGGTDTQYF.

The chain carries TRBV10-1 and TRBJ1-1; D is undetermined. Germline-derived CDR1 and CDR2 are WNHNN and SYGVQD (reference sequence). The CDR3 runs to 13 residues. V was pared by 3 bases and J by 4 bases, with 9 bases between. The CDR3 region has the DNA TGCGCCAGCAGTGACCCGGGAGGCACTGAAGCTTTCTTT. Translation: CASSDPGGTEAFF.

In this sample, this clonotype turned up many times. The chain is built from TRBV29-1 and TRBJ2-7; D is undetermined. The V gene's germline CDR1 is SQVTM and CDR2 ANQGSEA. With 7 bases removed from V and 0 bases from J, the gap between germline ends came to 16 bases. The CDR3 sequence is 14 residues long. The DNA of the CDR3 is TGCAGCGCCACAACCCAGGAAGGCTCCTACGAGCAGTACTTC. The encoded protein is CSATTQEGSYEQYF.

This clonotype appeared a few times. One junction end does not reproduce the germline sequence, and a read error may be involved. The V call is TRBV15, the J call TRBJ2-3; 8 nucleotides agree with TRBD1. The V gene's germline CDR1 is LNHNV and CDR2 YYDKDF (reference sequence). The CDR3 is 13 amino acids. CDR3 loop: CATGRGQADTQYF. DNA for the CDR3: TGTGCCACCGGCAGGGGGCAGGCAGATACGCAGTATTTT.

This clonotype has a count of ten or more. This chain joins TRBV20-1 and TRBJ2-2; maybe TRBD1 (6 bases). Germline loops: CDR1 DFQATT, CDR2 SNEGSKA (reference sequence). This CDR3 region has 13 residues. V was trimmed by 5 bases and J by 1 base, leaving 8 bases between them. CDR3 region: CSAARGNTGELFF. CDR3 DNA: TGCAGTGCTGCCAGGGGGAACACCGGGGAGCTGTTTTTT.

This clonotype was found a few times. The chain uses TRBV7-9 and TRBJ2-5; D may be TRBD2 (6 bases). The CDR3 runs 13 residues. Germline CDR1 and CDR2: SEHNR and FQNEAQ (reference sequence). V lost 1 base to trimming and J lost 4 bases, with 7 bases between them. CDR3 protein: CASSLVGGETQYF. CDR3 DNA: TGTGCCAGCAGCTTAGTGGGGGGAGAGACCCAGTACTTC.

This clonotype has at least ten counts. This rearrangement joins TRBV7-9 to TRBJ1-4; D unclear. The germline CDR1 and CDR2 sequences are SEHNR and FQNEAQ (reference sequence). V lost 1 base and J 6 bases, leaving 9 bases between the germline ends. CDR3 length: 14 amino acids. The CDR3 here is CASSLVNIDEKLFF. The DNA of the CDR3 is TGTGCCAGCAGCTTAGTTAATATCGATGAAAAACTGTTTTTT.

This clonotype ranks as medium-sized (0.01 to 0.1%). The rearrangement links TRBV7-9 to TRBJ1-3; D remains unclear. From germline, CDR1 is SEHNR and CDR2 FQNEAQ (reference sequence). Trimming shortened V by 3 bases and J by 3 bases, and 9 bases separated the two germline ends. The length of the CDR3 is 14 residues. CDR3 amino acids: CASSFGRDGNTIYF. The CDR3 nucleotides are TGTGCCAGCAGCTTCGGGAGAGATGGAAACACCATATATTTT.

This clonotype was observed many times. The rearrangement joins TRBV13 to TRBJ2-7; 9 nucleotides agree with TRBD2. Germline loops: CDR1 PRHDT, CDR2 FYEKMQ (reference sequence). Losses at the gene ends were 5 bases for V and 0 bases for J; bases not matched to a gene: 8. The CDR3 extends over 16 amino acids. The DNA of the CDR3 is TGTGCCAGCAGCGCGCAGACTAGCGGACGCTCCTACGAGCAGTACTTC. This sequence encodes CASSAQTSGRSYEQYF.

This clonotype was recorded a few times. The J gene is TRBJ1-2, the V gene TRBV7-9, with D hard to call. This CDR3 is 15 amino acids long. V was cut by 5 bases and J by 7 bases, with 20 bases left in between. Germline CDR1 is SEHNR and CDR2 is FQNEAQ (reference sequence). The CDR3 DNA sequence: TGTGCCAGCAGCCCACACGACTCTCCGCCGGGTGGCTACACCTTC. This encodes CASSPHDSPPGGYTF.

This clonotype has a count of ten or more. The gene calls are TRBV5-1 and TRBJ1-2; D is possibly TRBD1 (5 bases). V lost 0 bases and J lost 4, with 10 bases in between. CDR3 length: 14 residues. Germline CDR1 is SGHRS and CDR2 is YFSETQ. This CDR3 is CASSLDRGIYGYTF. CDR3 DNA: TGCGCCAGCAGCTTGGATCGGGGGATCTATGGCTACACCTTC.